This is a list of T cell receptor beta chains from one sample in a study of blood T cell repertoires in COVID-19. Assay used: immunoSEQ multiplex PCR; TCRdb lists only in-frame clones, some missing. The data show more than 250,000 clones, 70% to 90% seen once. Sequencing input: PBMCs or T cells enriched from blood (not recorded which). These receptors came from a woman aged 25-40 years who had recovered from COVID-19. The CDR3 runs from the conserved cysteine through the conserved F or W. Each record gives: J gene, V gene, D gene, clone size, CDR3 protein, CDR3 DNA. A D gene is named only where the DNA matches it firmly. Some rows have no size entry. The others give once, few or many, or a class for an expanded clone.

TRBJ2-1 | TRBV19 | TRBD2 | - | CASSILSSGGAAYEQFF | TGTGCCAGTAGTATCCTCTCTAGCGGGGGGGCCGCCTATGAGCAGTTCTTC
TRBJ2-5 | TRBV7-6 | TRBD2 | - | CASSLWGLAGALPETQYF | TGTGCCAGCAGCTTATGGGGACTAGCGGGGGCCCTGCCAGAGACCCAGTACTTC
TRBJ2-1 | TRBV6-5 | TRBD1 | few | CASTPRGTGNNEQFF | TGTGCCAGCACCCCAAGGGGGACAGGGAACAATGAGCAGTTCTTC
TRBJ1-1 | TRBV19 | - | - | CASSRGAMNTEAFF | TGTGCCAGTTCACGGGGTGCGATGAACACTGAAGCTTTCTTT
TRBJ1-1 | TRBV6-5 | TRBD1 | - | CASSYGQGSAEAFF | TGTGCCAGCAGTTACGGACAGGGTTCGGCTGAAGCTTTCTTT
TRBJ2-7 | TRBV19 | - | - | CASSIGAGKGYEQYF | TGTGCCAGTAGTATAGGGGCAGGGAAGGGCTACGAGCAGTACTTC
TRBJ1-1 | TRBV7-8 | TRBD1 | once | CASSSRDSNKAEAFF | TGTGCCAGCAGCTCCCGGGACAGCAATAAGGCTGAAGCTTTCTTT
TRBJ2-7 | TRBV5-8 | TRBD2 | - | CASSLTRGGEQYF | TGTGCCAGCAGCTTAACGCGGGGGGGCGAGCAGTACTTC
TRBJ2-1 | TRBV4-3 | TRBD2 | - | CASSRRLAGGPGNEQFF | TGCGCCAGCAGCCGGCGACTAGCGGGGGGGCCGGGGAATGAGCAGTTCTTC
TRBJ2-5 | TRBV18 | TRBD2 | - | CASSPGLGETQYF | TGTGCCAGCTCACCAGGACTAGGAGAGACCCAGTACTTC
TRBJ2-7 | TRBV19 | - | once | CASSTGRSYEQYF | TGTGCCAGTAGTACAGGAAGATCCTACGAGCAGTACTTC
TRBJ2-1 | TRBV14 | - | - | CASSHGLESYNEQFF | TGTGCCAGCAGCCATGGACTCGAATCCTACAATGAGCAGTTCTTC
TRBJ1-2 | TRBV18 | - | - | CASSPIRGDGYTF | TGTGCCAGCTCACCGATCAGGGGCGACGGCTACACCTTC
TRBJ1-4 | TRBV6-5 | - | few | CASTRGEGGEKLFF | TGTGCCAGCACGCGGGGGGAGGGCGGTGAAAAACTGTTTTTT
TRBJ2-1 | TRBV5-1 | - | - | CASSLFLQVYNEQFF | TGCGCCAGCAGCTTGTTCCTACAGGTTTACAATGAGCAGTTCTTC
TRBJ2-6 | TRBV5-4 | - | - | CASNSSLEVGANVLTF | TGTGCCAGCAACTCATCTTTAGAGGTTGGGGCCAACGTCCTGACTTTC
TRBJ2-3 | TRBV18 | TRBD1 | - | CASSPTGASSTDTQYF | TGTGCCAGCTCACCCACAGGGGCCTCTAGCACAGATACGCAGTATTTT
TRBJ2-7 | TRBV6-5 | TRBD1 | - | CASSYSRTGSTYEQYF | TGTGCCAGCAGTTACTCCAGGACAGGGAGCACCTACGAGCAGTACTTC
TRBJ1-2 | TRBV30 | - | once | CAWSPLGVYGYTF | TGTGCCTGGAGTCCGCTGGGAGTCTATGGCTACACCTTC
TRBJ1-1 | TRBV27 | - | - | CASSLGWSGFLNTEAFF | TGTGCCAGCAGTTTAGGTTGGTCGGGGTTTTTGAACACTGAAGCTTTCTTT
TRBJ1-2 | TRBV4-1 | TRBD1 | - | CASSGVGTESYGYTF | TGCGCCAGCAGCGGAGTCGGGACAGAATCCTATGGCTACACCTTC
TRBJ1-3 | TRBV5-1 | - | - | CASSLAGVGNTIYF | TGCGCCAGCAGCTTGGCCGGAGTCGGAAACACCATATATTTT
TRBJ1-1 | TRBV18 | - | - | CASSPQGLPMNTEAFF | TGTGCCAGCTCACCGCAGGGGCTCCCGATGAACACTGAAGCTTTCTTT
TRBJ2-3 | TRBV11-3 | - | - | CASSFGGGAMGTDTQYF | TGTGCCAGCAGCTTCGGTGGGGGGGCTATGGGCACAGATACGCAGTATTTT
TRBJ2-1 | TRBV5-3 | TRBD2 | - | CARSTRLAGVLEQFF | TGTGCCAGAAGCACCCGACTAGCGGGGGTACTTGAGCAGTTCTTC
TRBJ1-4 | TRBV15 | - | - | CATSRAAGLNEKLFF | TGTGCCACCAGCAGAGCGGCAGGGCTAAATGAAAAACTGTTTTTT
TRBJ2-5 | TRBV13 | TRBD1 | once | CASSLDRGKETQYF | TGTGCCAGCAGCTTAGACAGGGGAAAAGAGACCCAGTACTTC
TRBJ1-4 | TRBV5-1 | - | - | CASSGTTGGEKLFF | TGCGCCAGCAGCGGAACGACAGGAGGTGAAAAACTGTTTTTT
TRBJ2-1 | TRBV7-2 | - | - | CASSLTPRPYNEQFF | TGTGCCAGCAGCTTAACACCGAGGCCCTACAATGAGCAGTTCTTC